This TCR beta chain was observed in a study of glioma-infiltrating T cells after dendritic cell vaccination. Study-wide context: Autologous tumor lysate was loaded overnight onto monocyte-derived dendritic cells grown less than 8 days with IL-4 and GM-CSF. The study, taken as a whole, reports: Patients with more pretreatment TILs had longer time to progression and survival.

CDR1 and CDR2 (germline): SGHTA, FQGNSA. Trimming cost V 2 bases and J 7 bases; bases outside gene matches: 9. The CDR3 totals 16 residues. Data came from immunoSEQ multiplex PCR; TCRdb stores just in-frame clones and leaves some out. The sample shows approximately 62,000 clones, roughly 86% of them seen only once. Noted time point: after dendritic cell vaccination, including at tumor progression/relapse. Patients had residual fresh-frozen tumor tissue and more than two years of survival data. Turning to this clone: Its target is not known.

The receptor's source is a human donor with glioblastoma. This chain joins TRBV7-2 and TRBJ2-1, with 9 bases that match TRBD1. Sample: blood, taken after dendritic cell vaccination. The CDR3 region is CASSLWQGQGMNEQFF. The CDR3 DNA sequence: TGTGCCAGCAGCTTATGGCAGGGACAGGGTATGAATGAGCAGTTCTTC.